The 23 T cell receptor beta chains below come from one sample, sequenced in a study of blood T cell repertoires in COVID-19. Sequencing used immunoSEQ multiplex PCR; TCRdb keeps in-frame clones, though not all of them. Among 250,000 to 300,000 clones listed, 83% were seen once. Sequencing was done on a sample of peripheral blood. These receptors were obtained from a man older than 75 with acute or convalescent COVID-19.

The CDR3 reads CSAGDTHGADIQYF. CDR3 coding DNA: TGCAGTGCTGGTGACACTCACGGAGCGGACATTCAGTACTTC. The chain recombines TRBV20-1 with TRBJ2-4, with D maybe TRBD2 (5 bases). Germline CDR1 DFQATT, CDR2 SNEGSKA (reference sequence). V was clipped by 5 bases and J by 8 bases, with 19 bases between them. The CDR3 extends over 14 amino acids.

The V call is TRBV9, the J call TRBJ2-7, with 14 nucleotides matching TRBD2. V was pared by 4 bases and J by 4 bases, with 4 bases of the junction left unmatched. The CDR3 consists of 15 residues. The germline CDR1 and CDR2 sequences are SGDLS and YYNGEE. The CDR3 nucleotides read TGTGCCAGCAGCTCCGGGACTAGCGGGGGATACGAGCAGTACTTC. This encodes CASSSGTSGGYEQYF.

The rearrangement links TRBV18 to TRBJ2-7; tentative D call: TRBD1 (6 bases). This CDR3 spans 14 amino acids. Per the germline V gene, CDR1 is KGHSH and CDR2 is LQKENI. V was clipped by 5 bases and J by 2 bases, with 13 bases between them. The chain's CDR3 is CASSYGQTAYEQYF. The CDR3 DNA reads as TGTGCCAGCTCATACGGACAGACAGCCTACGAGCAGTACTTC.

The chain has TRBV7-3 and TRBJ2-7; 9 bases map to TRBD2. Germline CDR1 reads SGHTA; CDR2 reads FQGTGA. V shed 2 bases and J 3 bases; nucleotides not matched to a gene: 8. This CDR3 spans 16 amino acids. CDR3 nucleotide sequence: TGTGCCAGCAGCTTACGTTGGAGTAGCGGGGGCTACGAGCAGTACTTC. Its translation is CASSLRWSSGGYEQYF.

The chain joins TRBV5-4 to TRBJ2-1; D gene uncertain. Trimming took off 2 bases at V and 7 bases at J, with 10 bases between the two ends. This CDR3 region has 13 residues. Germline loops: CDR1 SGHNT, CDR2 YYREEE (reference sequence). The DNA for the CDR3 is TGTGCCAGCAGCTTACTGGGCGAAAATGAGCAGTTCTTC. Protein product: CASSLLGENEQFF.

The V and J genes are TRBV9 and TRBJ2-1; 8 nucleotides agree with TRBD2. V dropped 4 bases and J dropped 1; count of bases not matched to a gene: 4. Germline V gene data show CDR1 as SGDLS and CDR2 as YYNGEE. CDR3 length equals 15 residues. The CDR3 is CASSQIAGSYNEQFF. DNA for the CDR3: TGTGCCAGCAGCCAAATAGCGGGGTCCTACAATGAGCAGTTCTTC. Using reference TRBV9 and TRBJ2-1 for the parts outside the CDR3, the full variable domain is DSGVTQTPKHLITATGQRVTLRCSPRSGDLSVYWYQQSLDQGLQFLIQYYNGEERAKGNILERFSAQQFPDLHSELNLSSLELGDSALYFCASSQIAGSYNEQFFGPGTRLTVL.

CDR3 amino acids: CAISDRDRGYTF. CDR3 DNA: TGTGCCATCAGTGACCGGGACAGAGGCTACACCTTC. The chain uses TRBV10-3 and TRBJ1-2; 7 bases line up with TRBD1. CDR1 ENHRY and CDR2 SYGVKD come from the germline V gene. V dropped 3 bases and J dropped 8; count of bases not matched to a gene: 3. This CDR3 is 12 amino acids long.

The chain combines TRBV7-2 with TRBJ2-1; D is unclear. V dropped 1 base and J dropped 4 bases, with 11 bases sitting between them. Germline lookup yields CDR1 SGHTA and CDR2 FQGNSA. The CDR3 has 15 amino acids. CDR3 sequence: CASSLDWLRYNEQFF. The DNA for the CDR3 is TGTGCCAGCAGCTTAGATTGGCTTCGTTACAATGAGCAGTTCTTC.

This clone was recorded at least ten times. The J gene is TRBJ1-3, the V gene TRBV9, with 8 bases identical to TRBD1. The ends lost 3 bases at V and 2 bases at J; junction bases unmatched: 4. CDR1 is SGDLS, CDR2 YYNGEE, per germline. The CDR3 is made up of 15 amino acids. The CDR3 region is CASSAQGAAGNTIYF. The CDR3 region has the DNA TGTGCCAGCAGCGCCCAGGGGGCGGCTGGAAACACCATATATTTT.

The chain has TRBV7-2 and TRBJ2-2; the D gene is possibly TRBD1 (6 bases). The CDR3 has 15 residues. Trimming pared 8 bases from V and 3 bases from J, leaving 16 bases between. Per germline, CDR1 SGHTA and CDR2 FQGNSA. The CDR3 nucleotides are TGTGCCAGCGGGCAGGGGTCCCCCTACACCGGGGAGCTGTTTTTT. Residues: CASGQGSPYTGELFF.

The V call is TRBV19, the J call TRBJ1-6, with D possibly being TRBD1 (6 bases). Trimming took 5 bases from V and 9 from J, leaving 17 bases between them. The germline gives CDR1 LNHDA, CDR2 SQIVND (reference sequence). The CDR3 length is 15 residues. The CDR3 DNA is TGTGCCAGTAGTTGGGGGCGGACCGCTGTTTCACCCCTCCACTTT. It translates to CASSWGRTAVSPLHF.

This sequence joins TRBV10-1 and TRBJ1-2; D possibly corresponds to TRBD1 (5 bases). CDR3 length: 13 amino acids. Trimming removed 4 bases from V and 7 bases from J, with 13 bases in between. Germline CDR1 and CDR2: WNHNN and SYGVQD (reference sequence). The CDR3 here is CASSASREAGYTF. Written as DNA, the CDR3 is TGCGCCAGCAGTGCGTCCAGGGAGGCTGGCTACACCTTC.

This rearrangement joins TRBV24-1 to TRBJ1-2; TRBD1 matches at 9 bases. CDR1 and CDR2 from the germline V gene are KGHDR and SFDVKD. V was clipped by 6 bases and J by 6 bases; unmatched bases: 7. The CDR3 loop spans 14 amino acids. The CDR3, as DNA: TGTGCCACCAGTTCAAACAGGGGGCTCGATGGCTACACCTTC. It encodes CATSSNRGLDGYTF.

V usage is TRBV2 and J usage is TRBJ1-4; tentatively, D is TRBD1 (6 bases). Germline V gene lookup returns CDR1 SNHLY and CDR2 FYNNEI. With 8 bases removed from V and 3 bases from J, the gap between germline ends came to 13 bases. The CDR3 contains 14 residues. The CDR3 region has the DNA TGTGCCAGCCAGACGGGGGGCGCTAATGAAAAACTGTTTTTT. It translates to CASQTGGANEKLFF.

V is TRBV24-1 and J is TRBJ2-1; TRBD1 might be the D (5 bases). V was clipped by 5 bases and J by 7 bases, with 14 bases between them. Germline loops: CDR1 KGHDR, CDR2 SFDVKD. The CDR3 has 14 residues. The CDR3 nucleotides are TGTGCCACCAGTGGACAGCTAAGTTCAAATGAGCAGTTCTTC. Translation: CATSGQLSSNEQFF.

The chain has TRBV7-9 and TRBJ1-1; no clear D gene. CDR3 length: 12 amino acids. From germline, CDR1 is SEHNR and CDR2 FQNEAQ (reference sequence). V shed 6 bases and J shed 11 bases, with 16 bases lying between them. The CDR3 DNA is TGTGCCAGCAGTTCCCCACCCCTAACGGCTTTCTTT. Protein: CASSSPPLTAFF.

J is TRBJ1-2 and V is TRBV5-6, with 8 bases fitting TRBD1. Germline trimming cut 7 bases from V and 2 bases from J; bases unmatched to any gene: 1. Germline V gives CDR1 SGHDT, CDR2 YYEEEE. The CDR3 sequence is 12 residues long. DNA of the CDR3: TGTGCCAGCGGGACAGGCAACTATGGCTACACCTTC. It translates to CASGTGNYGYTF.

There are a few counts of this clone. The chain is built from TRBV5-1 and TRBJ2-7; 7 bases align to TRBD1. Germline assignment: CDR1 SGHRS and CDR2 YFSETQ. V lost 4 bases to trimming and J lost 4 bases; unmatched junction nucleotides: 5. The CDR3 runs to 13 residues. The CDR3 spells CASSRDSLYEQYF. Written as DNA, the CDR3 is TGCGCCAGCAGCCGGGACAGCCTATACGAGCAGTACTTC. The full variable domain, completed using reference TRBV5-1 and TRBJ2-7, is KAGVTQTPRYLIKTRGQQVTLSCSPISGHRSVSWYQQTPGQGLQFLFEYFSETQRNKGNFPGRFSGRQFSNSRSEMNVSTLELGDSALYLCASSRDSLYEQYFGPGTRLTVT.

This rearrangement joins TRBV28 to TRBJ2-4; D is perhaps TRBD2 (6 bases). The V end lost 7 bases, the J end lost 0 bases, and 19 bases lay between the germline ends. CDR3 length equals 17 residues. Germline V CDR1 and CDR2: MDHEN, SYDVKM. Here the CDR3 reads CASIPGGDPVAKNIQYF. The CDR3 DNA sequence: TGTGCCAGCATACCCGGCGGGGATCCTGTAGCCAAAAACATTCAGTACTTC.

V and J are TRBV18 and TRBJ2-1, with 10 bases identical to TRBD1. The V gene end was trimmed by 3 bases and the J gene end by 9 bases; junction bases not matched to a gene: 5. In germline, CDR1 is KGHSH, CDR2 LQKENI. The CDR3 totals 14 residues. CDR3 nucleotide sequence: TGTGCCAGCTCACCCGGGACAGGGGAAGGTGAGCAGTTCTTC. It translates to CASSPGTGEGEQFF. Full variable domain (outside the CDR3, taken from reference TRBV18 and TRBJ2-1): NAGVMQNPRHLVRRRGQEARLRCSPMKGHSHVYWYRQLPEEGLKFMVYLQKENIIDESGMPKERFSAEFPKEGPSILRIQQVVRGDSAAYFCASSPGTGEGEQFFGPGTRLTVL.

CDR3 loop: CASSVGSQDSGNTIYF. The CDR3, as DNA: TGTGCCAGCAGCGTAGGATCACAAGACTCTGGAAACACCATATATTTT. This chain connects TRBV9 to TRBJ1-3, with D uncertain. CDR3 size: 16 residues. The V end lost 0 bases, the J end lost 0 bases, and 10 bases lay between the germline ends. Germline V CDR1 and CDR2: SGDLS, YYNGEE.

The rearrangement links TRBV29-1 to TRBJ2-5; tentative D call: TRBD1 (6 bases). The CDR3 loop spans 13 amino acids. The germline CDR1 and CDR2 sequences are SQVTM and ANQGSEA. V was shortened by 6 bases and J by 9 bases, with 20 bases between the two germline ends. The CDR3 DNA reads as TGCAGCGTGTACTCGACAGGTGGGGTGGCCCAGTACTTC. Protein sequence: CSVYSTGGVAQYF. The full variable domain, completed using reference TRBV29-1 and TRBJ2-5, is SAVISQKPSRDICQRGTSLTIQCQVDSQVTMMFWYRQQPGQSLTLIATANQGSEATYESGFVIDKFPISRPNLTFSTLTVSNMSPEDSSIYLCSVYSTGGVAQYFGPGTRLLVL.

The rearrangement joins TRBV28 to TRBJ2-3, with 9 bases aligning to TRBD2. There are 16 residues in the CDR3. J gave up 3 bases and V 10 bases, and 14 bases lay outside the gene matches. CDR1 is MDHEN and CDR2 is SYDVKM in the germline V gene. The CDR3 nucleotides read TGTGCCACCTCACTTCGAGCGGGGGGAACGACAGATACGCAGTATTTT. Translating it yields CATSLRAGGTTDTQYF. The full variable domain, in which reference TRBV28 and TRBJ2-3 provide the parts outside the CDR3, is DVKVTQSSRYLVKRTGEKVFLECVQDMDHENMFWYRQDPGLGLRLIYFSYDVKMKEKGDIPEGYSVSREKKERFSLILESASTNQTSMYLCATSLRAGGTTDTQYFGPGTRLTVL.